This T cell receptor beta chain was profiled in a study of blood T cell repertoires in COVID-19. As for the study in general: Acute-phase and convalescent COVID-19 samples originated in the United States, Italy and Spain. Sources were T cells, B-cell-depleted T cells, or PBMCs; the material itself was cDNA or gDNA.

The germline V gene encodes CDR1 SGHRS and CDR2 YFSETQ. The CDR3 is made up of 14 amino acids. Trimming took 2 bases from V and 2 from J, leaving 11 bases between them. Produced via immunoSEQ multiplex PCR; TCRdb's table is partial and in-frame only. This table has over 250,000 clones, around 92% appearing once. Across fewer than 25 US areas, participants ranged in age from about 18 to 90 years. Clinical histories supplied by participants themselves formed the basis of cohort assignment. This clone was observed a single time. Other DNA sequences in the same sample also yield this CDR3. Sequences were obtained from PBMCs or T cells enriched from blood (not recorded which). The origin of this receptor is a woman aged 55-69 years who had recovered from COVID-19. J is TRBJ2-7 and V is TRBV5-1; a weak D match, TRBD2 (6 bases). CDR3 sequence: CASSLGGGTYEQYF. In nucleotides, the CDR3 is TGCGCCAGCAGCTTAGGAGGAGGGACCTACGAGCAGTACTTC.